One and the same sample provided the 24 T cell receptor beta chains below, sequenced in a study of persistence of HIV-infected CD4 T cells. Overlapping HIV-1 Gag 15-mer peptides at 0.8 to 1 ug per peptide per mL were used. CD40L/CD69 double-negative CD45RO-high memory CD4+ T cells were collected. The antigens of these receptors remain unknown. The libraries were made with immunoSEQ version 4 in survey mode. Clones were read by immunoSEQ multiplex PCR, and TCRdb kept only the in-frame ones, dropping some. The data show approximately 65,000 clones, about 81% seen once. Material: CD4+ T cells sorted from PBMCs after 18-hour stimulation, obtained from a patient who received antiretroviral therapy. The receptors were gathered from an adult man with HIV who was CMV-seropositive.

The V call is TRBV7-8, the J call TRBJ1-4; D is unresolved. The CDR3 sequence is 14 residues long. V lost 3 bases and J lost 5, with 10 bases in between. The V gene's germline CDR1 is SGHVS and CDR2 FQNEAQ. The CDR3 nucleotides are TGTGCCAGCAGCTTGAGATCGTTCAATGAAAAACTGTTTTTT. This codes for CASSLRSFNEKLFF.

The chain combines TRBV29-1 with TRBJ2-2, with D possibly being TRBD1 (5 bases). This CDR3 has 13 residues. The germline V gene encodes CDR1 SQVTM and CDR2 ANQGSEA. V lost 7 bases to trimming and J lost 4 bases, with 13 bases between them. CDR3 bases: TGCAGCGGGACAAGGATGGGCACCGGGGAGCTGTTTTTT. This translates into CSGTRMGTGELFF.

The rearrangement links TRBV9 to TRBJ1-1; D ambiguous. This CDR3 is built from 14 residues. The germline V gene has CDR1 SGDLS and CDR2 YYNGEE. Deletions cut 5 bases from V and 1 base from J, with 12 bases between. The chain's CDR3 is CASSLDTRNTEAFF. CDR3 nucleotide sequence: TGTGCCAGCAGTCTCGACACCCGGAACACTGAAGCTTTCTTT.

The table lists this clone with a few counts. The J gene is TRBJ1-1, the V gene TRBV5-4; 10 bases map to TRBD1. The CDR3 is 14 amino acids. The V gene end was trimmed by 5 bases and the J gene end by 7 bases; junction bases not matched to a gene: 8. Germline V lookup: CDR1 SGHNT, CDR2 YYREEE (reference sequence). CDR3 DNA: TGTGCCAGCAGTCGCGGGACAGGGGCCGATGAAGCTTTCTTT. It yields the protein CASSRGTGADEAFF.

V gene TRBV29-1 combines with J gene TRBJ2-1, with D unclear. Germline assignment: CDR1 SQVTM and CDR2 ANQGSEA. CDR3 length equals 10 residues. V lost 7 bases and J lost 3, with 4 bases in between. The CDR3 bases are TGCAGCGCCGGCTACAATGAGCAGTTCTTC. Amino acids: CSAGYNEQFF.

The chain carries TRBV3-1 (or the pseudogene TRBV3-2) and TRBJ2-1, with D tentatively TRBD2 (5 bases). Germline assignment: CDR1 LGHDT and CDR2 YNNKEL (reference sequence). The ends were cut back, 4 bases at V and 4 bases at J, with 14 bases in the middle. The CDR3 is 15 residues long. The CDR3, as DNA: TGTGCCAGCAGCCCCTATAAGGGAGATTACAATGAGCAGTTCTTC. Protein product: CASSPYKGDYNEQFF.

CDR3 residues: CATSERTNEQFF. In DNA form, the CDR3 reads TGTGCCACCAGTGAGCGTACCAATGAGCAGTTCTTC. The V call is TRBV24-1, the J call TRBJ2-1; D unclear. CDR1 is KGHDR, CDR2 SFDVKD, per germline. The CDR3 loop spans 12 amino acids. The V end lost 4 bases, the J end lost 6 bases, and 6 bases lay between the germline ends.

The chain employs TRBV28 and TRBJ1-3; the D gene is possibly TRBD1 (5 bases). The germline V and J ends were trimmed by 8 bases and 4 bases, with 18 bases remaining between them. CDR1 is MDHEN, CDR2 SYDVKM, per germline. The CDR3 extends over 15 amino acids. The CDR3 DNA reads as TGTGCCAGCCTCCGGGCAGGGATAGTGGGAAACACCATATATTTT. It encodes CASLRAGIVGNTIYF.

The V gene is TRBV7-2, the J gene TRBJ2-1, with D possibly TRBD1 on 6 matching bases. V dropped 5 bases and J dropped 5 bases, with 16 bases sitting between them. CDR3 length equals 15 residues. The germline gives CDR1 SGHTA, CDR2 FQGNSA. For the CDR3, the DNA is TGTGCCAGCAGCGAAGGACAGCCGGGCGACAATGAGCAGTTCTTC. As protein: CASSEGQPGDNEQFF.

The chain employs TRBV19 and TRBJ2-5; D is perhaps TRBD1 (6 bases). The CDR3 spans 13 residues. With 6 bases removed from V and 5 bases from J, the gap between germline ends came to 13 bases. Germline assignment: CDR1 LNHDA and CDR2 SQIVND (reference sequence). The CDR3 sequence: CASSVTGRETQYF. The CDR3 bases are TGTGCCAGTAGCGTGACAGGCCGTGAGACCCAGTACTTC.

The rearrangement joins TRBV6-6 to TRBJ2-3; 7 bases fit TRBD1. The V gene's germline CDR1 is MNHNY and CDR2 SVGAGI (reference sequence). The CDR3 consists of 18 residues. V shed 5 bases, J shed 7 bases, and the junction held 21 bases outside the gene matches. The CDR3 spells CASSRIRMGNRGAYTQYF. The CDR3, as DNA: TGTGCCAGCAGTCGAATAAGAATGGGGAACAGGGGTGCATATACGCAGTATTTT.

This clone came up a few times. The CDR3 DNA follows: TGTGCCAGCAGCTTGACCGGGGTGAACACCGGGGAGCTGTTTTTT. Its protein is CASSLTGVNTGELFF. The rearrangement uses TRBV5-4 and TRBJ2-2, with D possibly being TRBD2 (5 bases). Trimming took 1 base from V and 1 from J, leaving 8 bases between them. Germline V gene sequence: CDR1 SGHNT, CDR2 YYREEE (reference sequence). The CDR3 is 15 amino acids. Full variable domain (rest looked up from reference TRBV5-4 and TRBJ2-2): ETGVTQSPTHLIKTRGQQVTLRCSSQSGHNTVSWYQQALGQGPQFIFQYYREEENGRGNFPPRFSGLQFPNYSSELNVNALELDDSALYLCASSLTGVNTGELFFGEGSRLTVL.

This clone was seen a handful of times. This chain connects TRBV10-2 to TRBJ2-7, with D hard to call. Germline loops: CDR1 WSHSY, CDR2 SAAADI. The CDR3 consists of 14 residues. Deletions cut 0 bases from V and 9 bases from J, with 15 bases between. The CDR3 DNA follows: TGCGCCAGCAGTGAGTCGATATCGGTTTGGCGGCAGTACTTC. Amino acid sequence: CASSESISVWRQYF.

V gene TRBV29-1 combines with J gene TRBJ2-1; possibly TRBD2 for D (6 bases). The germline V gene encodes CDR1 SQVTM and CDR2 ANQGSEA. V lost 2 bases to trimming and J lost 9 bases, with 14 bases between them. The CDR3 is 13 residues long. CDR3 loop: CSVESGLLIEQFF. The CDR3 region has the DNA TGCAGCGTTGAATCGGGACTCCTTATTGAGCAGTTCTTC.

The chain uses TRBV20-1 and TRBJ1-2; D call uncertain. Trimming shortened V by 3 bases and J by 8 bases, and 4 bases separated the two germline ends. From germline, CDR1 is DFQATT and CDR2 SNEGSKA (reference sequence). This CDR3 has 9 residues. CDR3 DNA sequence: TGCAGTGCTAGGGGGGGCTACACCTTC. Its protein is CSARGGYTF.

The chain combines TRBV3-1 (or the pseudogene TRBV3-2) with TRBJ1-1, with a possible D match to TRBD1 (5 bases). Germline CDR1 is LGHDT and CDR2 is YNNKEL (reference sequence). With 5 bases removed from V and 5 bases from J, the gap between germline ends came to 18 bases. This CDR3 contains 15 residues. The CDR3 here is CASSAYMTVATEAFF. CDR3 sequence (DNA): TGTGCCAGCAGCGCTTATATGACAGTCGCGACTGAAGCTTTCTTT.

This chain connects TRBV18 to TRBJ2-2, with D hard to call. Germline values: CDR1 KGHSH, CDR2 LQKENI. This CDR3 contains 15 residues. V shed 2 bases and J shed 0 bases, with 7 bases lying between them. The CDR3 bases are TGTGCCAGCTCACCAGGCAGAACGAACACCGGGGAGCTGTTTTTT. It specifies CASSPGRTNTGELFF.

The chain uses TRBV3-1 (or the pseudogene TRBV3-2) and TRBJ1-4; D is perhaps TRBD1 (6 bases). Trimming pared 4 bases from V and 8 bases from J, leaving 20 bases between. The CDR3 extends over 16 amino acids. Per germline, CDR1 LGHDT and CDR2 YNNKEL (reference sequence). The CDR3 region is CASSPHSGGRGEKLFF. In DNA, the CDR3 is TGTGCCAGCAGCCCCCACAGCGGGGGGCGGGGGGAAAAACTGTTTTTT.

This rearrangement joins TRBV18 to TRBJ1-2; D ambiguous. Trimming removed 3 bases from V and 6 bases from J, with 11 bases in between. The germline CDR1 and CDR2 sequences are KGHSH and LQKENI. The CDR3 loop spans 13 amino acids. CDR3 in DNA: TGTGCCAGCTCACCCCCTACTCTGGATGGCTACACCTTC. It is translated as CASSPPTLDGYTF.

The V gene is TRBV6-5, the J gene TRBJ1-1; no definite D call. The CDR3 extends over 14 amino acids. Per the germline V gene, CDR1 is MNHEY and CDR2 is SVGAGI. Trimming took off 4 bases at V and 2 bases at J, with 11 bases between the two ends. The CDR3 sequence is CASSSLRLNTEAFF. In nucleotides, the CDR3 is TGTGCCAGCAGTTCGTTGAGACTTAACACTGAAGCTTTCTTT.

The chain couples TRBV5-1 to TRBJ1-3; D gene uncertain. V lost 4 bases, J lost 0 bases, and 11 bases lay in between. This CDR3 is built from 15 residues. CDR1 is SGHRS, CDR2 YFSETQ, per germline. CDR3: CASSDGRGSGNTIYF. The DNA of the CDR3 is TGCGCCAGCAGCGACGGACGCGGCTCTGGAAACACCATATATTTT.

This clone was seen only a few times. The CDR3 region has the DNA TGTGCCAGCAGCCCGGGGCCAAAACTGTTTTTT. This sequence encodes CASSPGPKLFF. This sequence joins TRBV4-2 and TRBJ1-4, with D perhaps matching TRBD1 (5 bases). The CDR3 is made up of 11 amino acids. Germline V lookup: CDR1 LGHNA, CDR2 YNFKEQ. The V gene lost 4 bases and the J gene lost 10 bases, with 7 bases spanning the gap.

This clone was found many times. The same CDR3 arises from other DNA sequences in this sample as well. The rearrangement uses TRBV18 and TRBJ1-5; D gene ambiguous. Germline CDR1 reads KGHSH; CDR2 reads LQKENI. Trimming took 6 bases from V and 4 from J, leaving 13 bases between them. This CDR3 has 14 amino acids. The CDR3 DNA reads TGTGCCAGCTCTTACGGGCCCCGGAATCAGCCCCAGCATTTT. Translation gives CASSYGPRNQPQHF.

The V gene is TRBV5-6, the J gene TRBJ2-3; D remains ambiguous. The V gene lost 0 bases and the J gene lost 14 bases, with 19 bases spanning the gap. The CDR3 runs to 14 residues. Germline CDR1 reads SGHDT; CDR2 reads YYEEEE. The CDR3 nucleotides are TGTGCCAGCAGCTTGGCTCTCCCAGCCGCCTGGGTGTATTTT. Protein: CASSLALPAAWVYF.